This T cell receptor (beta chain) appears in the sequencing data of a study of blood T cell repertoires in COVID-19. Here immunoSEQ multiplex PCR was the method, and the copy in TCRdb shows in-frame clones only, minus some. This sample has more than 200,000 clones; approximately 86% occur once, and the top ten carry around 1.8%. The CDR3 has 14 amino acids. CDR1 and CDR2 (germline): LNHNV, YYDKDF (reference sequence). V gave up 5 bases and J gave up 6 bases; unmatched junction bases: 9. This rearrangement joins TRBV15 to TRBJ2-7; 8 positions match TRBD1. Specimen: peripheral blood. This receptor was taken from a man between 25 and 39 years old with active or convalescent COVID-19. The CDR3 DNA reads TGTGCCACCAGCCCTGACAGGGGTGGCGGCGAGCAGTACTTC. It specifies CATSPDRGGGEQYF.